Below, 3 T cell receptor beta chains from the same sample are listed, as sequenced in a study of cytomegalovirus exposure and HLA in healthy donors. PCR employed 60 Vbeta and 13 Jbeta primers. The protocol was immunoSEQ multiplex PCR, while the TCRdb copy is restricted to in-frame clones and leaves out a portion. The sample gives 150,000 to 200,000 clones, less than 90% of which show up once; roughly 1.4% is in the top ten. The material sequenced was PBMCs. Receptors were obtained from a girl aged 10-17 years in good health and CMV-seropositive.

The chain has TRBV30 and TRBJ1-1; perhaps TRBD1 as D (5 bases). Per germline, CDR1 GTSNPN and CDR2 SVGIG (reference sequence). The CDR3 consists of 10 residues. The ends were cut back, 3 bases at V and 11 bases at J, with 10 bases in the middle. CDR3 sequence: CAWRGGDAFF. Written as DNA, the CDR3 is TGTGCCTGGAGGGGGGGGGATGCTTTCTTT.

The genes are TRBV2 and TRBJ2-3; D gene uncertain. The germline gives CDR1 SNHLY, CDR2 FYNNEI. Trimming shortened V by 4 bases and J by 1 base, and 15 bases separated the two germline ends. The CDR3 runs to 16 residues. CDR3 nucleotides: TGTGCCAGCAGTGGAGGAAGCGTACTCCGCACAGATACGCAGTATTTT. Amino acid sequence: CASSGGSVLRTDTQYF.

The chain uses TRBV6-1 and TRBJ2-5; TRBD1 is a possible D gene (5 bases). The CDR3 length is 12 residues. Germline CDR1 is MNHNS and CDR2 is SASEGT. V gave up 6 bases and J gave up 9 bases, with 14 bases separating them. As DNA, the CDR3 is TGTGCCAGCAGACCCGACAGTCCCCCCCAGTACTTC. The encoded protein is CASRPDSPPQYF.